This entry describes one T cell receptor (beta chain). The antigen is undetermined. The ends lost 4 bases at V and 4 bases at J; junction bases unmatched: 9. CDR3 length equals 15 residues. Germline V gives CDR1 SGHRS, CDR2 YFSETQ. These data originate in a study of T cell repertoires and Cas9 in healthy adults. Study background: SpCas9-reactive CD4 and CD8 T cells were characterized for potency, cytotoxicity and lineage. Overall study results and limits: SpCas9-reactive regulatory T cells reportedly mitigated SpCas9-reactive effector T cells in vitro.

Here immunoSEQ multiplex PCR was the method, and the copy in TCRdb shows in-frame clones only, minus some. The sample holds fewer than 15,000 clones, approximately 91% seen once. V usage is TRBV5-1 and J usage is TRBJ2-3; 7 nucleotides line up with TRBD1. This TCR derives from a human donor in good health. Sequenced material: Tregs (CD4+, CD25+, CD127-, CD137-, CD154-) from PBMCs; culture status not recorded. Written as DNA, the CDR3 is TGCGCCAGCAGCCGACAGGGTCTGGTGGCAGATACGCAGTATTTT. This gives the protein CASSRQGLVADTQYF.